Each of the 25 T cell receptor beta chains below was sequenced from the same sample in a study of cytomegalovirus exposure and HLA in healthy donors. With 60 Vbeta and 13 Jbeta primers, the PCR was carried out. Generated by immunoSEQ multiplex PCR, the TCRdb table keeps only in-frame clones and is missing some. The repertoire has more than 150,000 clones, roughly 78% of them found once; the top ten carry under 0.8%. Sequencing was carried out using PBMCs. These receptors were taken from a boy between 10 and 17 years old in good health and CMV-seronegative.

This clone has a handful of counts. The chain employs TRBV5-4 and TRBJ2-7, with 9 bases matching TRBD1. V trimming: 4 bases; J trimming: 6 bases; junction bases outside the gene matches: 2. Germline V CDR1 and CDR2: SGHNT, YYREEE (reference sequence). The CDR3 loop spans 12 amino acids. As DNA, the CDR3 is TGTGCCAGCAGCCTGGACAGGGGCGAGCAGTACTTC. Protein product: CASSLDRGEQYF. Combining the CDR3 with reference TRBV5-4 and TRBJ2-7 gives the whole variable domain ETGVTQSPTHLIKTRGQQVTLRCSSQSGHNTVSWYQQALGQGPQFIFQYYREEENGRGNFPPRFSGLQFPNYSSELNVNALELDDSALYLCASSLDRGEQYFGPGTRLTVT.

V usage is TRBV5-6 and J usage is TRBJ1-2, with D possibly being TRBD1 (6 bases). This CDR3 has 14 residues. V lost 2 bases to trimming and J lost 4 bases, with 12 bases between them. The V gene's germline CDR1 is SGHDT and CDR2 YYEEEE. This CDR3 is CASSFGQGSYGYTF. In DNA form, the CDR3 reads TGTGCCAGCAGCTTTGGGCAGGGGAGCTATGGCTACACCTTC.

This clone was counted a few times. The chain uses TRBV30 and TRBJ1-2; 11 bases match TRBD1. Germline V gives CDR1 GTSNPN, CDR2 SVGIG (reference sequence). With V trimmed by 3 bases and J by 4 bases, 7 bases remained unmatched. The length of the CDR3 is 15 residues. As DNA, the CDR3 is TGTGCCTGGAGGGGGACAGGGGGAATAGGCTATGGCTACACCTTC. Translated: CAWRGTGGIGYGYTF. The variable domain in full, with the rest retrieved from reference TRBV30 and TRBJ1-2, is SQTIHQWPATLVQPVGSPLSLECTVEGTSNPNLYWYRQAAGRGLQLLFYSVGIGQISSEVPQNLSASRPQDRQFILSSKKLLLSDSGFYLCAWRGTGGIGYGYTFGSGTRLTVV.

The gene calls are TRBV6-1 and TRBJ1-2; possible D gene TRBD1, 6 bases. Trimming took off 10 bases at V and 8 bases at J, with 20 bases between the two ends. Germline CDR1 reads MNHNS; CDR2 reads SASEGT. The CDR3 extends over 13 amino acids. The DNA of the CDR3 is TGTGCCATCGACAAAGGGGGTAGTGCGGGCTACACCTTC. It encodes CAIDKGGSAGYTF.

The rearrangement links TRBV2 to TRBJ1-5; a possible D gene is TRBD1 (5 bases). The CDR3 spans 11 residues. The germline V and J ends were trimmed by 0 bases and 11 bases, with 5 bases remaining between them. The germline gives CDR1 SNHLY, CDR2 FYNNEI. CDR3 amino acids: CASSEAGAQHF. The CDR3, as DNA: TGTGCCAGCAGTGAAGCAGGGGCCCAGCATTTT. Variable domain in full (rest from reference TRBV2 and TRBJ1-5): EPEVTQTPSHQVTQMGQEVILRCVPISNHLYFYWYRQILGQKVEFLVSFYNNEISEKSEIFDDQFSVERPDGSNFTLKIRSTKLEDSAMYFCASSEAGAQHFGDGTRLSIL.

This clone appeared a few times. The CDR3 sequence is CASSLGGLRDRARRDTIYF. CDR3 DNA sequence: TGTGCCAGCAGCTTAGGAGGTCTACGGGACAGGGCCCGGAGAGACACCATATATTTT. The chain has TRBV7-8 and TRBJ1-3; 9 nucleotides agree with TRBD1. Losses at the gene ends were 1 base for V and 8 bases for J; bases not matched to a gene: 18. The V gene's germline CDR1 is SGHVS and CDR2 FQNEAQ. The CDR3 runs to 19 residues.

The chain joins TRBV7-9 to TRBJ2-3; 7 nucleotides agree with TRBD2. CDR3 length: 14 amino acids. Germline-derived CDR1 and CDR2 are SEHNR and FQNEAQ (reference sequence). Trimming cost V 6 bases and J 4 bases; bases outside gene matches: 7. CDR3 protein: CASRGGVRADTQYF. The DNA for the CDR3 is TGTGCCAGCAGGGGAGGGGTAAGGGCAGATACGCAGTATTTT.

This chain links TRBV10-3 with TRBJ1-6, with 7 bases lining up with TRBD1. CDR1 ENHRY and CDR2 SYGVKD come from the germline V gene. The V and J ends lost 6 bases and 7 bases, in that order; junction bases with no gene match: 9. The CDR3 has 15 residues. The CDR3 region is CAIRSHGQVNSPLHF. In DNA, the CDR3 is TGTGCCATCAGGAGCCATGGACAGGTCAATTCACCCCTCCACTTT.

Written as DNA, the CDR3 is TGTGCCAGCAGCGCGGGGGGGGCAGGGAGGGAGACCCAGTACTTC. The encoded protein is CASSAGGAGRETQYF. This chain joins TRBV9 and TRBJ2-5; 8 positions match TRBD2. There are 15 residues in the CDR3. Germline loops: CDR1 SGDLS, CDR2 YYNGEE. The trim removed 3 bases at V and 5 bases at J, leaving 9 bases unmatched. Full variable domain (remainder filled in from reference TRBV9 and TRBJ2-5): DSGVTQTPKHLITATGQRVTLRCSPRSGDLSVYWYQQSLDQGLQFLIQYYNGEERAKGNILERFSAQQFPDLHSELNLSSLELGDSALYFCASSAGGAGRETQYFGPGTRLLVL.

The rearrangement links TRBV9 to TRBJ2-1; 9 bases fit TRBD2. The CDR3 consists of 11 residues. Germline V gene lookup returns CDR1 SGDLS and CDR2 YYNGEE. Trimming took 2 bases from V and 14 from J; bases not matched to a gene: 2. The CDR3 protein is CASSVGTSKFF. The CDR3 bases are TGTGCCAGCAGCGTCGGGACTAGCAAGTTCTTC. The full variable domain, with the rest looked up from reference TRBV9 and TRBJ2-1, is DSGVTQTPKHLITATGQRVTLRCSPRSGDLSVYWYQQSLDQGLQFLIQYYNGEERAKGNILERFSAQQFPDLHSELNLSSLELGDSALYFCASSVGTSKFFGPGTRLTVL.

V gene TRBV27 combines with J gene TRBJ1-6, with a tentative D call TRBD1 (5 bases). Germline loops: CDR1 MNHEY, CDR2 SMNVEV (reference sequence). The V gene lost 5 bases and the J gene lost 7 bases, with 9 bases spanning the gap. The CDR3 length is 13 residues. DNA for the CDR3: TGTGCCAGCAGTAACAGGCTAAATTCACCCCTCCACTTT. It is translated as CASSNRLNSPLHF.

The V and J genes are TRBV11-3 and TRBJ2-7; D is possibly TRBD1 (5 bases). Trimming left V 1 base short and J 2 bases short, with 12 bases between. From germline, CDR1 is SGHNT and CDR2 YENEEA. The CDR3 sequence is 15 residues long. In DNA, the CDR3 is TGTGCCAGCAGCTTAGGCTCCCCCAGGGCCTACGAGCAGTACTTC. Translation gives CASSLGSPRAYEQYF.

This sequence joins TRBV7-2 and TRBJ1-2; tentative D call: TRBD1 (5 bases). Germline V CDR1 and CDR2: SGHTA, FQGNSA. The CDR3 is 14 amino acids. Trimming stripped 2 bases from V and 6 bases from J, with 13 bases between. The CDR3 spells CASSLSPGMDGYTF. The CDR3 DNA reads TGTGCCAGCAGCTTATCCCCAGGGATGGATGGCTACACCTTC.

The chain is built from TRBV19 and TRBJ2-1; perhaps TRBD2 as D (6 bases). CDR1 LNHDA and CDR2 SQIVND come from the germline V gene (reference sequence). V was cut by 3 bases and J by 8 bases, with 11 bases left in between. The CDR3 totals 13 residues. The CDR3 loop is CASSIHRDYEQFF. The CDR3 bases are TGTGCCAGTAGTATCCATCGGGACTATGAGCAGTTCTTC.

This rearrangement joins TRBV11-2 to TRBJ2-7; D call uncertain. V was trimmed by 0 bases and J by 5 bases, leaving 5 bases between them. CDR1 and CDR2 from the germline V gene are SGHAT and FQNNGV. The CDR3 runs to 12 residues. The CDR3 region has the DNA TGTGCCAGCAGCTTAGAAGCCCACGAGCAGTACTTC. This translates into CASSLEAHEQYF.

With respect to this clone: Other DNA sequences from this sample encode an identical CDR3 as well. This chain joins TRBV5-6 and TRBJ2-7; 10 bases line up with TRBD1. The V segment lost 3 bases and the J segment 3 bases; nucleotides outside the gene matches: 3. CDR3 length: 14 residues. Germline V gives CDR1 SGHDT, CDR2 YYEEEE. The CDR3 coding sequence is TGTGCCAGCAGCTCCGGGACAGGGGTCTACGAGCAGTACTTC. The encoded protein is CASSSGTGVYEQYF.

V gene TRBV11-3 combines with J gene TRBJ1-1; 10 bases fit TRBD1. V lost 5 bases to trimming and J lost 7 bases; unmatched junction nucleotides: 10. Germline V gives CDR1 SGHNT, CDR2 YENEEA. The CDR3 is 15 amino acids. CDR3 sequence reads: CASSTRDRGKGEAFF. The CDR3, as DNA: TGTGCCAGCAGCACCCGGGACAGGGGAAAGGGTGAAGCTTTCTTT.

V is TRBV11-3 and J is TRBJ1-5, with a possible D match to TRBD1 (6 bases). Germline CDR1 is SGHNT and CDR2 is YENEEA. Trimming pared 1 base from V and 0 bases from J, leaving 13 bases between. This CDR3 contains 17 residues. CDR3 nucleotide sequence: TGTGCCAGCAGCTTAGTCGGACAGAAGTATAGCAATCAGCCCCAGCATTTT. It translates to CASSLVGQKYSNQPQHF.

The J gene is TRBJ2-7, the V gene TRBV5-1; tentatively, D is TRBD2 (6 bases). The CDR3 runs 15 residues. The germline gives CDR1 SGHRS, CDR2 YFSETQ. V gave up 4 bases and J gave up 0 bases, with 14 bases separating them. The CDR3 DNA sequence: TGCGCCAGCAGCCCCATGGACGGGAGCTCCTACGAGCAGTACTTC. Protein: CASSPMDGSSYEQYF.

J is TRBJ1-1 and V is TRBV12-5, with D unresolved. The CDR3 spans 14 residues. Germline V CDR1 and CDR2: LGHNT, FRNRAP. V shed 5 bases and J shed 1 base, with 11 bases lying between them. In DNA form, the CDR3 reads TGTGCTAGTGGTCCTAGAGACGCGAACACTGAAGCTTTCTTT. It codes for CASGPRDANTEAFF.

This clone occurred once. The J gene is TRBJ2-3, the V gene TRBV19, with TRBD2 matching 8 bases. V shed 6 bases, J shed 3 bases, and the junction held 2 bases outside the gene matches. Looked up from germline, CDR1 is LNHDA and CDR2 is SQIVND (reference sequence). This CDR3 is 13 amino acids long. CDR3 nucleotides: TGTGCCAGTAGAGGCGGGAGGACAGATACGCAGTATTTT. Translation gives CASRGGRTDTQYF.

The genes are TRBV5-6 and TRBJ1-2, with no clear D. Germline values: CDR1 SGHDT, CDR2 YYEEEE. The CDR3 totals 13 residues. V was pared by 3 bases and J by 2 bases, with 8 bases between. CDR3 in DNA: TGTGCCAGCAGCTCAACAGTAAACTATGGCTACACCTTC. It is translated as CASSSTVNYGYTF.

The chain carries TRBV10-3 and TRBJ2-3; TRBD2 aligns across 7 bases. In germline, CDR1 is ENHRY, CDR2 SYGVKD. The V gene end was trimmed by 10 bases and the J gene end by 4 bases; junction bases not matched to a gene: 8. CDR3 size: 13 residues. This chain's CDR3 is CANWDGGSDTQYF. CDR3 DNA: TGTGCCAACTGGGACGGGGGGTCAGATACGCAGTATTTT.

CDR3 DNA: TGTGCCTCGGGGCAGGGGGTCGAGCAGTACTTC. It specifies CASGQGVEQYF. This sequence joins TRBV13 and TRBJ2-7, with 7 nucleotides matching TRBD1. CDR1 and CDR2 from the germline V gene are PRHDT and FYEKMQ (reference sequence). V was clipped by 11 bases and J by 6 bases; unmatched bases: 7. CDR3 size: 11 residues. The entire variable domain, with the rest obtained from reference TRBV13 and TRBJ2-7, is as follows: AAGVIQSPRHLIKEKRETATLKCYPIPRHDTVYWYQQGPGQDPQFLISFYEKMQSDKGSIPDRFSAQQFSDYHSELNMSSLELGDSALYFCASGQGVEQYFGPGTRLTVT.

This rearrangement joins TRBV11-2 to TRBJ2-3; 8 nucleotides align to TRBD2. The junction had 10 bases not matched to a gene; V was cut back by 5 bases and J by 6 bases. The length of the CDR3 is 15 residues. CDR1 is SGHAT and CDR2 is FQNNGV in the germline V gene. The CDR3 region has the DNA TGTGCCAGCAGCCCCCGGGGGGGGCAGTCGGATACGCAGTATTTT. Residues: CASSPRGGQSDTQYF.